The sequence of this T cell receptor beta chain was determined in a study of T cells in Graves' hyperthyroidism and ophthalmopathy. The germline gives CDR1 DFQATT, CDR2 SNEGSKA (reference sequence). This CDR3 has 15 amino acids. With V trimmed by 3 bases and J by 8 bases, 13 bases remained unmatched. This clonotype appeared many times. The CDR3 regions of TCR beta were amplified from RNA transcripts. TCR CDR3 underwent first-round RT-PCR with the HTBI primer set. TCRdb itself ran the multiplex PCR reads through MiXCR, one entry per CDR3 protein. The sample carries about 350,000 distinct CDR3 sequences, about 15% recorded once.

The receptor comes from a woman younger than 45 with Graves' hyperthyroidism. This chain links TRBV20-1 with TRBJ2-4, with 7 positions matching TRBD2. The sequenced sample was blood. CDR3 bases: TGCAGTGCTAGTTCCTCTGTGGGGGAGGGGTACATTCAGTACTTC. Amino acids: CSASSSVGEGYIQYF.